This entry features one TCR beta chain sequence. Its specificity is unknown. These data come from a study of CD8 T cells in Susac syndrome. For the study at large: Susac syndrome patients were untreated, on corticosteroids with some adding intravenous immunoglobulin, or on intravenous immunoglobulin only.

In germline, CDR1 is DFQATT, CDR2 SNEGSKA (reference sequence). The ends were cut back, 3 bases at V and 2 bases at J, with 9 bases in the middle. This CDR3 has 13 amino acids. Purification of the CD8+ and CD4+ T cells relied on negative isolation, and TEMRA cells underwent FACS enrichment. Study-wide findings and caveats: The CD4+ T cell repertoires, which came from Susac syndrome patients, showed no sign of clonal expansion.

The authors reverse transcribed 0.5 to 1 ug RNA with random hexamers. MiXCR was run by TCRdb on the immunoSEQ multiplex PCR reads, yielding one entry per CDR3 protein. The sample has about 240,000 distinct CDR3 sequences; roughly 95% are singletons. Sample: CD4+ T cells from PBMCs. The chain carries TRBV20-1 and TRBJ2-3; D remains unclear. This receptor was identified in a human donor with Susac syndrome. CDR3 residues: CSARDGLTDTQYF. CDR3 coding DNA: TGCAGTGCTAGGGACGGGCTCACAGATACGCAGTATTTT.